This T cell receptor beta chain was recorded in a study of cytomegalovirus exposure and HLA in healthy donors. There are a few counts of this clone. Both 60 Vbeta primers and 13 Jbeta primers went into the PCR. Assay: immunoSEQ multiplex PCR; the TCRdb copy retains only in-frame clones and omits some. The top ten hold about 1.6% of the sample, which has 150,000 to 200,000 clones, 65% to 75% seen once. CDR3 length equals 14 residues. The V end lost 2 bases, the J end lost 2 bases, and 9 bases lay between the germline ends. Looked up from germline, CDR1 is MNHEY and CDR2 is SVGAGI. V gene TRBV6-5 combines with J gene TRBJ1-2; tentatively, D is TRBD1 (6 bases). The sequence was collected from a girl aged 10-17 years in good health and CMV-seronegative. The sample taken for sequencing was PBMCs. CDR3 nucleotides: TGTGCCAGCAGTTACGAGGGGGTGAACTATGGCTACACCTTC. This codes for CASSYEGVNYGYTF.